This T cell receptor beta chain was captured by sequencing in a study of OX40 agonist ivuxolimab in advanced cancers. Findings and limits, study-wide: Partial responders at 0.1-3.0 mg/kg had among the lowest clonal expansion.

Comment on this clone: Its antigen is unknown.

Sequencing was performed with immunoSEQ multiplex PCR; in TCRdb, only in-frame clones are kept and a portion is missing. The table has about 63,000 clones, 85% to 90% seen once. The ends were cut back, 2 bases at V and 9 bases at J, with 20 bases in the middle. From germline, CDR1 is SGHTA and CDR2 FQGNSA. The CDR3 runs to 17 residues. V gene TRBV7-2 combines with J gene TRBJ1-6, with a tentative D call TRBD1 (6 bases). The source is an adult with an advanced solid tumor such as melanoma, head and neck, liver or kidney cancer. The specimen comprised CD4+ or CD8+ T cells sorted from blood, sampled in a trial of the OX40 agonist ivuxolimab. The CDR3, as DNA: TGTGCCAGCAGCTTATCTTTGACGAATCAGGGGAGTTCACCCCTCCACTTT. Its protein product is CASSLSLTNQGSSPLHF.